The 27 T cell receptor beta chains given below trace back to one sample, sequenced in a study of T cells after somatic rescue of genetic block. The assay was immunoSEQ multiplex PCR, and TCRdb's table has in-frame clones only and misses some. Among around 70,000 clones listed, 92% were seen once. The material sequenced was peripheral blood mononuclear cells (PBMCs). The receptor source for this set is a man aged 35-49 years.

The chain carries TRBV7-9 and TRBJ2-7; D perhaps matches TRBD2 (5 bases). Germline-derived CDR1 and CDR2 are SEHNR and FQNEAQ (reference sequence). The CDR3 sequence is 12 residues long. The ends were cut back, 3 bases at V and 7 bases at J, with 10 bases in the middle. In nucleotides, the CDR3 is TGTGCCAGCAGCTTCCCGACGGGAGAGCAGTACTTC. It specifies CASSFPTGEQYF.

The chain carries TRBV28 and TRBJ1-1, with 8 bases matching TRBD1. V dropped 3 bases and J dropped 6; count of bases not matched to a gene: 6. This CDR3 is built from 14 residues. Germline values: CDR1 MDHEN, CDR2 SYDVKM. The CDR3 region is CASSFNRGVSEAFF. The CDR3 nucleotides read TGTGCCAGCAGTTTCAACAGGGGGGTATCTGAAGCTTTCTTT.

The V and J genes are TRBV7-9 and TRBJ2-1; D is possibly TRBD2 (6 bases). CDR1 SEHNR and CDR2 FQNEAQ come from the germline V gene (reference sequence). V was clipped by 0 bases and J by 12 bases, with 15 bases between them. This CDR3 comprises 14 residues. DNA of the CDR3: TGTGCCAGCAGCTTAGCGTCTCCGGGGGATCGGCAGTTCTTC. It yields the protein CASSLASPGDRQFF.

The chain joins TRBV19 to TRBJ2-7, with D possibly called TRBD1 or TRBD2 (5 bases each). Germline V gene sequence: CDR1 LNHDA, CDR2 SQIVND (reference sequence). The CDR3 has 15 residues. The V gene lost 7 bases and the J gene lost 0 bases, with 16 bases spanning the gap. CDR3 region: CASTPRAGSSYEQYF. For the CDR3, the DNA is TGTGCCAGTACCCCCCGGGCAGGGAGCTCCTACGAGCAGTACTTC.

As DNA, the CDR3 is TGTGCCAGCAGTGAGCGGCAAACAGGGACCTCCTACGAGCAGTACTTC. Translated: CASSERQTGTSYEQYF. The J gene is TRBJ2-7, the V gene TRBV6-9, with a tentative D call TRBD1 (6 bases). CDR3 size: 16 residues. V was cut by 5 bases and J by 0 bases, with 17 bases left in between. Germline loops: CDR1 MNHGY, CDR2 SVAAGI.

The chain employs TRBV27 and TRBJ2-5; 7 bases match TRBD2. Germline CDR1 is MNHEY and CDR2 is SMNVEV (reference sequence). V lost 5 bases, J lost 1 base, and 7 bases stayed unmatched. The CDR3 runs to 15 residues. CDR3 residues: CASSTQVAGQETQYF. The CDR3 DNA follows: TGTGCCAGCAGTACCCAGGTAGCGGGCCAAGAGACCCAGTACTTC.

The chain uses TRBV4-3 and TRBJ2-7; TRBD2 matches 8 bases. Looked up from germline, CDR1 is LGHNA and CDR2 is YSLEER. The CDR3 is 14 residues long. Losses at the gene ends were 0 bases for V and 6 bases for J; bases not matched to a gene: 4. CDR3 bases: TGCGCCAGCAGCCAAGAGCCGGGACTAGGCGAGCAGTACTTC. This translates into CASSQEPGLGEQYF.

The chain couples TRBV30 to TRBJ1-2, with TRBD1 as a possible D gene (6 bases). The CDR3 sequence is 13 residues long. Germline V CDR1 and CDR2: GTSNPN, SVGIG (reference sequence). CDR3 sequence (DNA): TGTGCTTTAAAACCGGGACAAGGCTATGGCTACACCTTC. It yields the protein CALKPGQGYGYTF.

The CDR3 region has the DNA TGTGCCAGCAGCCCAGGGGGTGTTCATTCACCCCTCCACTTT. Translating gives CASSPGGVHSPLHF. The chain recombines TRBV14 with TRBJ1-6; 7 positions match TRBD1. V lost 4 bases and J lost 8; bases outside the gene matches: 5. Germline CDR1 and CDR2: SGHDN and FVKESK. CDR3 size: 14 residues.

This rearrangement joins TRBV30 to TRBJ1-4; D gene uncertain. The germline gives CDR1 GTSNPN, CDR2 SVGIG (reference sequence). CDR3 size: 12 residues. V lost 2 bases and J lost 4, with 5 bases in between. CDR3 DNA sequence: TGTGCCTGGAGTAGGCTTAATGAAAAACTGTTTTTT. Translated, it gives CAWSRLNEKLFF.

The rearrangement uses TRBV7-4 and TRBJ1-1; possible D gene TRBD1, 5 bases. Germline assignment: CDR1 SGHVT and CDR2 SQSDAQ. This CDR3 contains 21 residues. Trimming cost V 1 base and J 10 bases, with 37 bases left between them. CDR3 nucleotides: TGTGCCAGCAGCTTAGTTCACAGGAAATGTACCCCTGAACCCGCCCGCTGGGGAGCTTTCTTT. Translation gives CASSLVHRKCTPEPARWGAFF.

CDR3 amino acids: CASSDRGQGLTDTQYF. As DNA, the CDR3 is TGTGCCAGCAGCGACCGTGGACAGGGGCTCACAGATACGCAGTATTTT. The genes are TRBV7-9 and TRBJ2-3; 9 positions match TRBD1. There are 16 residues in the CDR3. With V trimmed by 5 bases and J by 2 bases, 8 bases remained unmatched. Germline V gives CDR1 SEHNR, CDR2 FQNEAQ (reference sequence).

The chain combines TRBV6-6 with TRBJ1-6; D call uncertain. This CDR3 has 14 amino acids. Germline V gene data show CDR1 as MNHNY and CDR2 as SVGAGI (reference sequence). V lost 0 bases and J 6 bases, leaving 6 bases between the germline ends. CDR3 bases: TGTGCCAGCAGTTACTCGAGTTCTAATTCACCCCTCCACTTT. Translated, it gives CASSYSSSNSPLHF.

The CDR3 here is CASSLAWGVGTDTQYF. The DNA for the CDR3 is TGTGCCAGCAGCTTAGCGTGGGGAGTTGGAACAGATACGCAGTATTTT. The chain couples TRBV11-2 to TRBJ2-3; TRBD2 is a possible D gene (5 bases). Germline V CDR1 and CDR2: SGHAT, FQNNGV. V lost 1 base and J 3 bases, leaving 14 bases between the germline ends. CDR3 length equals 16 residues.

The CDR3, as DNA: TGTGCCAGCGCAGGCGGGACAGGGGCCTACGAGCAGTACTTC. Protein: CASAGGTGAYEQYF. The chain carries TRBV2 and TRBJ2-7; 10 bases are a match to TRBD1. Germline CDR1 reads SNHLY; CDR2 reads FYNNEI. The V gene end was trimmed by 8 bases and the J gene end by 2 bases; junction bases not matched to a gene: 6. CDR3 length: 14 residues. Together with reference TRBV2 and TRBJ2-7, the CDR3 gives the full variable domain: EPEVTQTPSHQVTQMGQEVILRCVPISNHLYFYWYRQILGQKVEFLVSFYNNEISEKSEIFDDQFSVERPDGSNFTLKIRSTKLEDSAMYFCASAGGTGAYEQYFGPGTRLTVT.

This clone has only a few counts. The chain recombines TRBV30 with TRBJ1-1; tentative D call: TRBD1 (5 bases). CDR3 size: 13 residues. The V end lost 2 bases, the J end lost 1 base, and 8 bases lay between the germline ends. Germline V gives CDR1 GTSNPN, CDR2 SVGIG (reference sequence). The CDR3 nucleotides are TGTGCCTGGAGTCTGGGGGGGAACACTGAAGCTTTCTTT. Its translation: CAWSLGGNTEAFF. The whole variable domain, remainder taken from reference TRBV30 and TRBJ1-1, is SQTIHQWPATLVQPVGSPLSLECTVEGTSNPNLYWYRQAAGRGLQLLFYSVGIGQISSEVPQNLSASRPQDRQFILSSKKLLLSDSGFYLCAWSLGGNTEAFFGQGTRLTVV.

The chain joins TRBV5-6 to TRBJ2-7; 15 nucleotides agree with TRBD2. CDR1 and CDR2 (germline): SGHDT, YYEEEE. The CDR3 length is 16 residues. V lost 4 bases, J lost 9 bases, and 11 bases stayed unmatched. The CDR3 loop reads CASSPGGLAGGKVQYF. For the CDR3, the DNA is TGTGCCAGCAGCCCTGGAGGACTAGCGGGAGGGAAGGTGCAGTACTTC. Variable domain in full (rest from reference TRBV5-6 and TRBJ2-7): DAGVTQSPTHLIKTRGQQVTLRCSPKSGHDTVSWYQQALGQGPQFIFQYYEEEERQRGNFPDRFSGHQFPNYSSELNVNALLLGDSALYLCASSPGGLAGGKVQYFGPGTRLTVT.

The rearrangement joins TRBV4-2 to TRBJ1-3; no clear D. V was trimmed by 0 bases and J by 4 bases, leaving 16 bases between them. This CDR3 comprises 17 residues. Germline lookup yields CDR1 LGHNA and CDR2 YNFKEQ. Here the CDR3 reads CASSQDWTRSAGNTIYF. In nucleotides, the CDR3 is TGTGCCAGCAGCCAAGATTGGACCCGCTCGGCGGGAAACACCATATATTTT.

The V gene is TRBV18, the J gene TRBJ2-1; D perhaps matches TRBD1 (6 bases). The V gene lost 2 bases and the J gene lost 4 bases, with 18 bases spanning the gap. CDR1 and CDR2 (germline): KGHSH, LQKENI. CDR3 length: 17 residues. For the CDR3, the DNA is TGTGCCAGCTCACCATCCCAGAGTCAGGGGCCATACAATGAGCAGTTCTTC. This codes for CASSPSQSQGPYNEQFF.

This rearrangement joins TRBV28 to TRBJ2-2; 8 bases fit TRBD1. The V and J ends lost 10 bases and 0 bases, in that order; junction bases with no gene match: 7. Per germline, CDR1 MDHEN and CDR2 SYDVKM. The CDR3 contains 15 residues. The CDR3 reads CAIPRTGSNTGELFF. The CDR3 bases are TGTGCCATCCCCCGGACAGGGTCGAACACCGGGGAGCTGTTTTTT.

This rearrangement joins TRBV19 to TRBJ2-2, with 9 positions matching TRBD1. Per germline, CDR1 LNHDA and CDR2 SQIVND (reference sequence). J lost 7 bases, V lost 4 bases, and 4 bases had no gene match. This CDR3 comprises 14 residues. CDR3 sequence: CASSKGQGIGELFF. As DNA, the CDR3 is TGTGCCAGTAGTAAGGGACAGGGCATCGGGGAGCTGTTTTTT.

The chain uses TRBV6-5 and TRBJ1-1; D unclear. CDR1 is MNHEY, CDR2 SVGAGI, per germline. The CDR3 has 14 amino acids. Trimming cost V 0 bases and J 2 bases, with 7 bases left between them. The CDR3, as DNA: TGTGCCAGCAGTTACTCGAAGGGCAACACTGAAGCTTTCTTT. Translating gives CASSYSKGNTEAFF.

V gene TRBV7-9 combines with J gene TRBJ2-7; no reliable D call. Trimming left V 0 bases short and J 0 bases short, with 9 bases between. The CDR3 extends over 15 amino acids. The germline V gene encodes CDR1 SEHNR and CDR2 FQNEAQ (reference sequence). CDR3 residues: CASSLATKSSYEQYF. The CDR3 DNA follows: TGTGCCAGCAGCTTAGCGACAAAGAGCTCCTACGAGCAGTACTTC.

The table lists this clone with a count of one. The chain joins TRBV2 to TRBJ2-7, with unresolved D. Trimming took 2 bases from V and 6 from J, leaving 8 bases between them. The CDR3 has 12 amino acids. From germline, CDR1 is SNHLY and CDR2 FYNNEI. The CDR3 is CASSEMVSEQYF. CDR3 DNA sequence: TGTGCCAGCAGTGAAATGGTCTCCGAGCAGTACTTC.

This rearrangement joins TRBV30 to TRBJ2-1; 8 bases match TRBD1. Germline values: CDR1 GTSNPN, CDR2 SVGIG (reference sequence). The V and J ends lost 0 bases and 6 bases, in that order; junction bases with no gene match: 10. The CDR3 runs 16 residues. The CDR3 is CAWSVPRDRRVNEQFF. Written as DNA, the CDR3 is TGTGCCTGGAGTGTACCTCGGGACAGGCGGGTCAATGAGCAGTTCTTC.

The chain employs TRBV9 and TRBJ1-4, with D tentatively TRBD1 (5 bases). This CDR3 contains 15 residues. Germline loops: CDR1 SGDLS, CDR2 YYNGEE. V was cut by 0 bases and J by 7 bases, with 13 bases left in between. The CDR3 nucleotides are TGTGCCAGCAGCGTAGTGGGGCAGGGTGGTGAAAAACTGTTTTTT. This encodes CASSVVGQGGEKLFF.

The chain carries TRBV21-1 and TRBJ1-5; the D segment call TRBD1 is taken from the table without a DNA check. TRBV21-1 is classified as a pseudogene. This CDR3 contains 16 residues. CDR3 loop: CASTRDRVNSNQPQHF. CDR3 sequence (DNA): TGTGCCAGCACCCGGGACAGGGTAAATAGCAATCAGCCCCAGCATTTT.